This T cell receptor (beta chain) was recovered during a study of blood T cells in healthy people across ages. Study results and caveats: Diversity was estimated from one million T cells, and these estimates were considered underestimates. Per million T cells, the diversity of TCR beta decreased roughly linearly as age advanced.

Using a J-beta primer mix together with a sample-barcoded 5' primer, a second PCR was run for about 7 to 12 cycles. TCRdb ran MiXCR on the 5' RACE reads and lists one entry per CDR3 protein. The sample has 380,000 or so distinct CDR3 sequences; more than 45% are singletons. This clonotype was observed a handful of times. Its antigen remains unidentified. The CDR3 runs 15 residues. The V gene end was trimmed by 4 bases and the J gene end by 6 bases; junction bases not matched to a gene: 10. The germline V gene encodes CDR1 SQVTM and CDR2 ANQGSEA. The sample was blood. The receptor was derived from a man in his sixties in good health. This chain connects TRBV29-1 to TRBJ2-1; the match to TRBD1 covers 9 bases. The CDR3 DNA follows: TGCAGCGTTGGGGGGGGGGACAGGGTGATCAATGAGCAGTTCTTC. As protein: CSVGGGDRVINEQFF.